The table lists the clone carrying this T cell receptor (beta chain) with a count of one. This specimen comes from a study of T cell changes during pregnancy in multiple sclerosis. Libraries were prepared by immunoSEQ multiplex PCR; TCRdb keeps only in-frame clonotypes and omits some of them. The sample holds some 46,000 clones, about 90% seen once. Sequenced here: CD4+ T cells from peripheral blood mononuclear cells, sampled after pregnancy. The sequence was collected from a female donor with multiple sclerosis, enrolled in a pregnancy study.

This chain's CDR3 is CASSQEQGSHEQFF. CDR3 nucleotides: TGCGCCAGCAGCCAAGAGCAGGGTAGCCATGAGCAGTTCTTC. The gene calls are TRBV4-1 and TRBJ2-1; possibly TRBD1 for D (5 bases). This CDR3 contains 14 residues. Germline V gives CDR1 MGHRA, CDR2 YSYEKL. The V end lost 0 bases, the J end lost 8 bases, and 11 bases lay between the germline ends.